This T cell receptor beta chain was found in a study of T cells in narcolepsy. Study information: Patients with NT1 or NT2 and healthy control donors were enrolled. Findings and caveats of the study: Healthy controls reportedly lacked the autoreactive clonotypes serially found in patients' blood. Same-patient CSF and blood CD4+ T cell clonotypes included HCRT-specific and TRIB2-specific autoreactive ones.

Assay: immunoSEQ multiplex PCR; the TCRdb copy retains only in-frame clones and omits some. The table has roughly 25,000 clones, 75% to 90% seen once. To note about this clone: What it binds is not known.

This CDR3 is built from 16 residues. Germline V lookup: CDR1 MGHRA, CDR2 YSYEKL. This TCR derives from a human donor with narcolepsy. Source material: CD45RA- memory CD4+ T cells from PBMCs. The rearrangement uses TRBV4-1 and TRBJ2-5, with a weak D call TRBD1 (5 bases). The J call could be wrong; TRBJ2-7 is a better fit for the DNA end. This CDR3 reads CASSLRPRGGSYEQYF. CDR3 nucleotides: TGCGCCAGCAGCCTCCGCCCTAGGGGTGGGTCCTACGAGCAGTACTTC.